The 8 T cell receptor beta chains presented below share a single source sample, sequenced in a study of CD8 T cells in Susac syndrome. Random hexamers were used to reverse transcribe an amount of roughly 0.45 to 1 ug RNA. TCRdb redid the calling of the immunoSEQ multiplex PCR reads with MiXCR, one entry per CDR3 protein. Of around 200,000 distinct CDR3 sequences in the sample, around 93% were seen once. Sequenced sample: CD8+ T cells from PBMCs. The receptors come from a human donor with Susac syndrome.

The rearrangement links TRBV20-1 to TRBJ2-1; 12 bases align to TRBD2. V lost 5 bases and J lost 4; bases outside the gene matches: 9. The V gene's germline CDR1 is DFQATT and CDR2 SNEGSKA (reference sequence). The CDR3 length is 16 residues. CDR3: CSAGGTLAGGYNEQFF. The CDR3 nucleotides are TGCAGTGCTGGGGGAACTCTAGCGGGAGGGTACAATGAGCAGTTCTTC.

To note about this clonotype: At one boundary the junction diverges from the germline segment, which might be a read error. The chain employs TRBV13 and TRBJ2-4; 7 positions agree with TRBD2. This CDR3 is 14 amino acids long. Germline V CDR1 and CDR2: PRHDT, FYEKMQ (reference sequence). CDR3 in DNA: TGTACCAGCAGCGGTGGGAGGGTTGAAAACATTCAGTACTTC. Translation: CTSSGGRVENIQYF.

The V call is TRBV29-1, the J call TRBJ1-1; TRBD1 is a possible D gene (6 bases). The CDR3 is 13 residues long. Trimming stripped 7 bases from V and 4 bases from J, with 16 bases between. CDR1 SQVTM and CDR2 ANQGSEA come from the germline V gene. The CDR3 nucleotides are TGCAGCGAATCAGGGGTTTGGTCCACTGAAGCTTTCTTT. Translated: CSESGVWSTEAFF.

This sequence joins TRBV20-1 and TRBJ2-7; the match to TRBD2 covers 11 bases. The J segment lost 3 bases and the V segment lost 3 bases, leaving 1 base of the junction unmatched. This CDR3 comprises 13 residues. CDR1 DFQATT and CDR2 SNEGSKA come from the germline V gene (reference sequence). The chain's CDR3 is CSARGLAVYEQYF. CDR3 coding DNA: TGCAGTGCTAGGGGACTAGCGGTCTACGAGCAGTACTTC.

For the CDR3, the DNA is TGTGCCAGCAGTATTCTAGGGACGCGGGGCTACACCTTC. This codes for CASSILGTRGYTF. The J gene is TRBJ1-2, the V gene TRBV12-3 or TRBV12-4, with D possibly TRBD1 on 5 matching bases. The CDR3 sequence is 13 residues long. The V and J ends lost 5 bases and 8 bases respectively, with 15 bases between them.

This rearrangement joins TRBV29-1 to TRBJ1-2, with 10 positions matching TRBD1. Germline CDR1 reads SQVTM; CDR2 reads ANQGSEA. This CDR3 has 13 amino acids. The V gene end was trimmed by 4 bases and the J gene end by 6 bases; junction bases not matched to a gene: 5. The CDR3 coding sequence is TGCAGCGTTGTGGGGGACAGGGGTAATGGCTACACCTTC. The encoded protein is CSVVGDRGNGYTF.

The V call is TRBV11-2, the J call TRBJ2-1, with D uncertain. Germline V gene data show CDR1 as SGHAT and CDR2 as FQNNGV. The CDR3 spans 13 residues. The V gene lost 1 base and the J gene lost 9 bases, with 10 bases spanning the gap. Here the CDR3 DNA reads TGTGCCAGCAGCTTAGGTGGGCAAACTGAGCAGTTCTTC. As protein: CASSLGGQTEQFF.

The J gene is TRBJ1-1, the V gene TRBV19; 10 bases map to TRBD1. The CDR3 loop spans 12 amino acids. Trimming took 8 bases from V and 5 from J; bases not matched to a gene: 2. Per the germline V gene, CDR1 is LNHDA and CDR2 is SQIVND (reference sequence). CDR3 sequence reads: CASGQGGTEAFF. CDR3 DNA: TGTGCCAGTGGACAGGGGGGAACTGAAGCTTTCTTT.